Given below is one T cell receptor beta chain in context. TCRdb's table, derived via immunoSEQ multiplex PCR, lists solely in-frame clones and lacks some. The data show about 320,000 clones, approximately 85% seen once. Germline trimming cut 5 bases from V and 3 bases from J; bases unmatched to any gene: 9. CDR1 LNHDA and CDR2 SQIVND come from the germline V gene (reference sequence). The CDR3 runs to 15 residues. This sample is part of a study of blood T cell repertoires in COVID-19. Whole-study context: Sites in the United States, Italy and Spain provided acute and convalescent COVID-19 samples.

Sequenced input: peripheral blood. The chain has TRBV19 and TRBJ2-7; 8 nucleotides match TRBD2. The sequence came from a human donor in a cohort sampled during active COVID-19. CDR3 in DNA: TGTGCCAGTAGTGGCGTCCAGCGGGGGATCTACGAGCAGTACTTC. Amino acid sequence: CASSGVQRGIYEQYF.